The 21 T cell receptor beta chains presented below share a single source sample, sequenced in a study of shared clonotypes between healthy human individuals. TCRdb's copy holds only in-frame clones and misses some; the assay was immunoSEQ multiplex PCR. This table has approximately 440,000 clones, roughly three quarters appearing once. The sample consisted of PBMCs. All receptors derive from a woman in her 40s in good health. Some clones in this sample may be carry-over from other donors' samples.

In regard to this clone: Other DNA sequences within the sample encode an identical CDR3. The V gene is TRBV5-1, the J gene TRBJ2-7; D uncertain. The germline V gene encodes CDR1 SGHRS and CDR2 YFSETQ. The CDR3 has 12 amino acids. Trimming shortened V by 1 base and J by 4 bases, and 6 bases separated the two germline ends. The CDR3 DNA reads TGCGCCAGCAGCTTGTCTGGTTACGAGCAGTACTTC. Protein sequence: CASSLSGYEQYF.

Comments on this clone: A far larger clone lies a single base away; this is likely a read error. Other nucleotide sequences from this sample produce the same CDR3. V is TRBV9 and J is TRBJ1-1; 7 bases are a match to TRBD1. Germline V gene lookup returns CDR1 SGDLS and CDR2 YYNGEE. CDR3 length: 14 residues. CDR3 DNA sequence: TGTGCCAGCAGCGTAGGTGGCAGGGGGACTGAAGCCTTCTTT. Its protein is CASSVGGRGTEAFF.

The gene calls are TRBV30 and TRBJ2-1, with a possible D match to TRBD2 (6 bases). Germline V gene lookup returns CDR1 GTSNPN and CDR2 SVGIG (reference sequence). CDR3 length: 15 residues. Between the trimmed V and J ends, which lost 0 bases and 5 bases, there was a span of 14 bases. CDR3 residues: CAWSVLGTLNNEQFF. DNA of the CDR3: TGTGCCTGGAGTGTTTTGGGGACTCTAAACAATGAGCAGTTCTTC.

This chain connects TRBV11-2 to TRBJ1-3; 8 nucleotides align to TRBD1. Per the germline V gene, CDR1 is SGHAT and CDR2 is FQNNGV. The CDR3 is 15 amino acids. Losses at the gene ends were 3 bases for V and 2 bases for J; bases not matched to a gene: 3. In nucleotides, the CDR3 is TGTGCCAGCAGCTTCCGGACAGGGACTGGAAACACCATATATTTT. Translating it yields CASSFRTGTGNTIYF.

The chain recombines TRBV27 with TRBJ2-2; D not certain. The germline gives CDR1 MNHEY, CDR2 SMNVEV (reference sequence). Trimming removed 3 bases at V and 2 bases at J, with 4 bases between. The CDR3 totals 13 residues. The CDR3 coding sequence is TGTGCCAGCAGTTTCATAAACACCGGGGAGCTGTTTTTT. Its protein is CASSFINTGELFF.

V usage is TRBV7-3 and J usage is TRBJ2-3, with D possibly being TRBD2 (6 bases). The germline V gene has CDR1 SGHTA and CDR2 FQGTGA. V dropped 4 bases and J dropped 1 base, with 18 bases sitting between them. CDR3 length: 17 amino acids. DNA of the CDR3: TGTGCCAGCAGCTCCTTGGGAGGCGGGATCGGCACAGATACGCAGTATTTT. Protein: CASSSLGGGIGTDTQYF.

V and J are TRBV28 and TRBJ1-5, with 7 bases identical to TRBD1. The CDR3 contains 15 residues. Trimming removed 6 bases from V and 3 bases from J; junction bases left unmatched: 8. In germline, CDR1 is MDHEN, CDR2 SYDVKM. The CDR3 reads CASSPTGQNNQPQHF. For the CDR3, the DNA is TGTGCCAGCAGCCCAACGGGACAGAACAATCAGCCCCAGCATTTT. Full variable domain (remainder filled in from reference TRBV28 and TRBJ1-5): DVKVTQSSRYLVKRTGEKVFLECVQDMDHENMFWYRQDPGLGLRLIYFSYDVKMKEKGDIPEGYSVSREKKERFSLILESASTNQTSMYLCASSPTGQNNQPQHFGDGTRLSIL.

V gene TRBV7-3 combines with J gene TRBJ2-2; possible D gene TRBD1, 6 bases. V was trimmed by 5 bases and J by 5 bases, leaving 15 bases between them. This CDR3 is built from 15 residues. CDR1 and CDR2 (germline): SGHTA, FQGTGA. CDR3 in amino acids: CASSPSGTNTGELFF. DNA of the CDR3: TGTGCCAGCAGCCCATCCGGGACAAATACCGGGGAGCTGTTTTTT. Looking up the rest from reference TRBV7-3 and TRBJ2-2 gives the full variable domain: GAGVSQTPSNKVTEKGKYVELRCDPISGHTALYWYRQSLGQGPEFLIYFQGTGAADDSGLPNDRFFAVRPEGSVSTLKIQRTERGDSAVYLCASSPSGTNTGELFFGEGSRLTVL.

This clone was recorded only once. This CDR3 is also generated by other DNA sequences in the sample. This chain links TRBV30 with TRBJ2-5; tentative D call: TRBD2 (5 bases). The CDR3 is 11 residues long. The V gene's germline CDR1 is GTSNPN and CDR2 SVGIG (reference sequence). With 1 base removed from V and 5 bases from J, the gap between germline ends came to 5 bases. Written as DNA, the CDR3 is TGTGCCTGGAGTGGAGGGGAGACCCAGTACTTC. This sequence encodes CAWSGGETQYF.

This clone turned up a few times. This chain connects TRBV7-3 to TRBJ2-1, with TRBD2 matching 14 bases. The CDR3 loop spans 17 amino acids. The V gene's germline CDR1 is SGHTA and CDR2 FQGTGA. J gave up 10 bases and V 4 bases, and 12 bases lay outside the gene matches. CDR3 region: CASSYRTSGRTRNEQFF. DNA for the CDR3: TGTGCCAGCAGCTACCGGACTAGCGGGAGGACTCGGAACGAGCAGTTCTTC.

This chain's CDR3 is CASSSRRALDNEQFF. DNA of the CDR3: TGTGCCAGCAGTTCCCGGAGGGCCCTGGACAATGAGCAGTTCTTC. J is TRBJ2-1 and V is TRBV7-2, with TRBD2 as a possible D gene (6 bases). The CDR3 contains 15 residues. Germline V gene data show CDR1 as SGHTA and CDR2 as FQGNSA. With 6 bases removed from V and 5 bases from J, the gap between germline ends came to 17 bases.

Worth noting for this clone: This sample includes further DNA sequences coding for the same CDR3. The V call is TRBV5-1, the J call TRBJ1-5, with a possible D match to TRBD1 (6 bases). The germline gives CDR1 SGHRS, CDR2 YFSETQ. V lost 2 bases, J lost 5 bases, and 14 bases lay in between. The CDR3 loop spans 15 amino acids. The CDR3 loop reads CASSLGQSGDQPQHF. DNA for the CDR3: TGCGCCAGCAGCTTAGGACAGTCAGGGGATCAGCCCCAGCATTTT. Full variable domain (outside the CDR3, taken from reference TRBV5-1 and TRBJ1-5): KAGVTQTPRYLIKTRGQQVTLSCSPISGHRSVSWYQQTPGQGLQFLFEYFSETQRNKGNFPGRFSGRQFSNSRSEMNVSTLELGDSALYLCASSLGQSGDQPQHFGDGTRLSIL.

The V and J genes are TRBV5-1 and TRBJ2-7, with 12 positions matching TRBD2. Germline V gene sequence: CDR1 SGHRS, CDR2 YFSETQ. V lost 4 bases to trimming and J lost 4 bases; unmatched junction nucleotides: 6. The CDR3 totals 15 residues. Here the CDR3 reads CASSKTSGREYEQYF. The DNA for the CDR3 is TGCGCCAGCAGCAAGACTAGCGGGAGAGAGTACGAGCAGTACTTC.

There are a few counts of this clone. The same CDR3 arises from other DNA sequences in this sample as well. This chain joins TRBV29-1 and TRBJ1-3; possible D gene TRBD1, 6 bases. Per germline, CDR1 SQVTM and CDR2 ANQGSEA. V gave up 0 bases and J gave up 2 bases, with 20 bases separating them. CDR3 length: 18 amino acids. DNA for the CDR3: TGCAGCGTTGAAGATACGGGGGGCAGCTCAGAACCTGGAAACACCATATATTTT. This gives the protein CSVEDTGGSSEPGNTIYF.

Concerning this clone: A single base is all that separates this from a far larger clone, so a read error is likely. The same CDR3 is also encoded by other DNA sequences in this sample. J is TRBJ1-5 and V is TRBV30, with D possibly being TRBD1 (5 bases). Germline assignment: CDR1 GTSNPN and CDR2 SVGIG (reference sequence). CDR3 length: 13 amino acids. The CDR3 nucleotides are TGCGCCTGGGCAGACAGTTTCAATCAGCCCCAGCATTTT. Its protein is CAWADSFNQPQHF.

The chain is built from TRBV4-2 and TRBJ2-5, with 8 bases identical to TRBD2. The junction had 5 bases not matched to a gene; V was cut back by 4 bases and J by 1 base. Germline V gene lookup returns CDR1 LGHNA and CDR2 YNFKEQ. CDR3 length equals 15 residues. CDR3 DNA sequence: TGTGCCAGCAGCCTCCTTAGCGGGGTCCAAGAGACCCAGTACTTC. It is translated as CASSLLSGVQETQYF.

Note on this clone: This is likely an artifact of a read error, given a far larger clone one base away. The rearrangement uses TRBV29-1 and TRBJ2-7; D may be TRBD2 (6 bases). Per the germline V gene, CDR1 is SQVTM and CDR2 is ANQGSEA. The CDR3 totals 13 residues. The CDR3 region has the DNA TGCAGCGTCATCCGGGACTCCTCCTACGGGCAGTACTTC. Translation: CSVIRDSSYGQYF.

The genes are TRBV5-1 and TRBJ2-3, with D maybe TRBD1 (5 bases). Germline V CDR1 and CDR2: SGHRS, YFSETQ. Trimming removed 7 bases at V and 1 base at J, with 16 bases between. The CDR3 consists of 15 residues. CDR3 DNA sequence: TGCGCCAGCTCGCAGGGCCTTTATGGCACAGATACGCAGTATTTT. It specifies CASSQGLYGTDTQYF. The whole variable domain, filled in from reference TRBV5-1 and TRBJ2-3, reads KAGVTQTPRYLIKTRGQQVTLSCSPISGHRSVSWYQQTPGQGLQFLFEYFSETQRNKGNFPGRFSGRQFSNSRSEMNVSTLELGDSALYLCASSQGLYGTDTQYFGPGTRLTVL.

The J gene is TRBJ2-1, the V gene TRBV30, with 12 bases identical to TRBD2. The CDR3 length is 15 residues. Per the germline V gene, CDR1 is GTSNPN and CDR2 is SVGIG (reference sequence). V gave up 2 bases and J gave up 5 bases; unmatched junction bases: 4. CDR3 region: CAWSSTSGRHNEQFF. The CDR3 coding sequence is TGTGCCTGGAGTTCAACTAGCGGGAGGCACAATGAGCAGTTCTTC.

This chain uses TRBV7-9 with TRBJ1-1, with a tentative D call TRBD1 (6 bases). Trimming shortened V by 1 base and J by 8 bases, and 8 bases separated the two germline ends. This CDR3 is built from 12 residues. In germline, CDR1 is SEHNR, CDR2 FQNEAQ (reference sequence). The CDR3: CASSLVDREAFF. CDR3 coding DNA: TGTGCCAGCAGCTTAGTGGACAGAGAAGCTTTCTTT.

As for this clone: This likely came from a read error, as a far larger clone is one base away. The same CDR3 also results from other DNA sequences found in this sample. This sequence joins TRBV7-6 and TRBJ2-1; D not certain. This CDR3 region has 14 residues. Germline-derived CDR1 and CDR2 are SGHVS and FNYEAQ. V was shortened by 5 bases and J by 5 bases, with 13 bases between the two germline ends. The CDR3 is CASSAWGSDNEQFF. Here the CDR3 DNA reads TGTGCCAGCAGCGCGTGGGGTAGTGACAATGAGCAGTTCTTC.